This paragraph covers one T cell receptor beta chain sequence. The data were obtained in a study of T cells in Graves' hyperthyroidism and ophthalmopathy. The CDR3 contains 13 residues. V lost 0 bases and J lost 4, with 6 bases in between. Germline CDR1 MNHNY, CDR2 SVGAGI (reference sequence). Regions amplified from RNA transcripts were the TCR beta CDR3 regions. A first-round RT-PCR of the TCR CDR3 used the HTBI primer set. TCRdb re-called the multiplex PCR reads with MiXCR, one entry per CDR3 protein. The sample includes approximately 300,000 distinct CDR3 sequences, more than 15% of them seen just once.

The chain links TRBV6-6 to TRBJ1-2; a possible D gene is TRBD1 (6 bases). The TCR was taken from a woman aged 60-75 years with Graves' ophthalmopathy. The sequencing sample was made of blood. The CDR3 nucleotides are TGTGCCAGCAGTTACTCGGACAGCTATGGCTACACCTTC. This gives the protein CASSYSDSYGYTF.